The 31 T cell receptor beta chains presented below share a single source sample, sequenced in a study of radiation and T cells in renal cell carcinoma. Documented time point: blood 2 weeks post-SBRT. This sample's treatment: 15 Gy SBRT to primary tumor, nephrectomy 4 weeks later. The table came from immunoSEQ multiplex PCR; TCRdb's copy has only in-frame clones and leaves some out. The sample gives 70,000 to 100,000 clones, 65% to 90% of which show up once; about 23% is in the top ten. Sample: blood, taken from a patient whose treatment included radiotherapy and nephrectomy. All receptors come from a woman aged 45-60 years with renal cell carcinoma.

The rearrangement joins TRBV6-6 to TRBJ1-2; D is unclear. Trimming stripped 6 bases from V and 3 bases from J, with 11 bases between. Germline V gives CDR1 MNHNY, CDR2 SVGAGI (reference sequence). The CDR3 length is 13 residues. As DNA, the CDR3 is TGTGCCAGCAGCCGGGTAGGAGACTATGGCTACACCTTC. Translated: CASSRVGDYGYTF.

J is TRBJ1-6 and V is TRBV10-1; weak D call: TRBD1 (5 bases). Germline V gene data show CDR1 as WNHNN and CDR2 as SYGVQD (reference sequence). This CDR3 contains 14 residues. V lost 6 bases, J lost 5 bases, and 11 bases lay in between. The DNA for the CDR3 is TGCGCCAGCAGCCGGGGGTCGGATAATTCACCCCTCCACTTT. This translates into CASSRGSDNSPLHF.

The chain couples TRBV30 to TRBJ2-7, with 7 bases fitting TRBD1. The CDR3 length is 14 residues. V was clipped by 3 bases and J by 2 bases; unmatched bases: 7. The germline CDR1 and CDR2 sequences are GTSNPN and SVGIG (reference sequence). CDR3 loop: CAWRKDQGAYEQYF. CDR3 nucleotides: TGTGCCTGGAGGAAAGACCAGGGGGCCTACGAGCAGTACTTC.

This chain uses TRBV9 with TRBJ2-5, with D perhaps assigned TRBD1 or TRBD2 (7 bases each). In germline, CDR1 is SGDLS, CDR2 YYNGEE. This CDR3 is 14 amino acids long. V was trimmed by 4 bases and J by 5 bases, leaving 15 bases between them. CDR3 bases: TGTGCCAGCAGCCCAGCTCAGGGGGGGGAGACCCAGTACTTC. Protein sequence: CASSPAQGGETQYF.

The chain links TRBV5-1 to TRBJ1-4, with TRBD1 matching over 10 bases. The germline CDR1 and CDR2 sequences are SGHRS and YFSETQ. The length of the CDR3 is 15 residues. V lost 4 bases to trimming and J lost 7 bases; unmatched junction nucleotides: 7. CDR3 sequence reads: CASSRDRGRGEKLFF. CDR3 bases: TGCGCCAGCAGCCGTGACAGGGGGCGAGGTGAAAAACTGTTTTTT.

This rearrangement joins TRBV11-2 to TRBJ2-2; TRBD2 aligns across 11 bases. The V gene's germline CDR1 is SGHAT and CDR2 FQNNGV. J lost 3 bases, V lost 2 bases, and 2 bases had no gene match. This CDR3 spans 16 amino acids. The CDR3 nucleotides are TGTGCCAGCAGCTTACTAGCGGGAGGATACACCGGGGAGCTGTTTTTT. It yields the protein CASSLLAGGYTGELFF.

The chain's CDR3 is CASARLAGPYEQYF. The CDR3 DNA reads TGTGCCAGCGCCCGACTAGCGGGGCCCTACGAGCAGTACTTC. This chain links TRBV7-2 with TRBJ2-7, with 11 bases aligning to TRBD2. The CDR3 sequence is 14 residues long. The germline V gene encodes CDR1 SGHTA and CDR2 FQGNSA. The V segment lost 8 bases and the J segment 2 bases; nucleotides outside the gene matches: 5.

This rearrangement joins TRBV11-2 to TRBJ2-2; 10 bases align to TRBD1. Germline lookup yields CDR1 SGHAT and CDR2 FQNNGV. Trimming at V came to 7 bases and at J to 3 bases, leaving 5 bases not matched to a gene. This CDR3 comprises 15 residues. This CDR3 is CASTFGTGDTGELFF. The CDR3 region has the DNA TGTGCCAGCACCTTCGGGACAGGGGACACCGGGGAGCTGTTTTTT. Based on the CDR3 plus reference TRBV11-2 and TRBJ2-2, the full variable domain is EAGVAQSPRYKIIEKRQSVAFWCNPISGHATLYWYQQILGQGPKLLIQFQNNGVVDDSQLPKDRFSAERLKGVDSTLKIQPAKLEDSAVYLCASTFGTGDTGELFFGEGSRLTVL.

The chain employs TRBV9 and TRBJ1-2; D is unresolved. Germline CDR1 SGDLS, CDR2 YYNGEE. The V end was cut by 0 bases, the J end by 10 bases, with 19 bases between. The CDR3 is 15 residues long. The CDR3 spells CASSVAAAGLFDYTF. The CDR3 nucleotides are TGTGCCAGCAGCGTAGCGGCGGCAGGCCTCTTTGACTACACCTTC.

The chain couples TRBV5-5 to TRBJ1-2; 9 nucleotides agree with TRBD1. CDR1 is SGHKS, CDR2 YYEKEE, per germline (reference sequence). This CDR3 has 15 residues. V dropped 6 bases and J dropped 4; count of bases not matched to a gene: 10. CDR3 in DNA: TGTGCCAGCAACCCCGGGACAGGGAGTTTCTATGGCTACACCTTC. It yields the protein CASNPGTGSFYGYTF.

V gene TRBV7-3 combines with J gene TRBJ2-2; D is unclear. V shed 4 bases and J shed 4 bases, with 4 bases lying between them. Germline loops: CDR1 SGHTA, CDR2 FQGTGA. This CDR3 has 12 amino acids. The CDR3 nucleotides are TGTGCCAGCAGCTCCACCACCGGGGAGCTGTTTTTT. It translates to CASSSTTGELFF.

This chain connects TRBV6-6 to TRBJ2-5; no reliable D call. V was clipped by 6 bases and J by 1 base, with 9 bases between them. CDR1 MNHNY and CDR2 SVGAGI come from the germline V gene (reference sequence). The CDR3 is 13 amino acids. The CDR3 DNA reads TGTGCCAGCAGCCCCGCCCGCCAAGAGACCCAGTACTTC. Its translation: CASSPARQETQYF.

The V call is TRBV5-1, the J call TRBJ2-1; no definite D call. This CDR3 contains 13 residues. With 6 bases removed from V and 7 bases from J, the gap between germline ends came to 14 bases. The germline V gene has CDR1 SGHRS and CDR2 YFSETQ. In nucleotides, the CDR3 is TGCGCCAGCACCCGGACGTTAGGGAATGAGCAGTTCTTC. Translating it yields CASTRTLGNEQFF.

The gene calls are TRBV7-9 and TRBJ2-7, with D hard to call. The CDR3 has 14 amino acids. CDR1 and CDR2 from the germline V gene are SEHNR and FQNEAQ (reference sequence). Trimming cost V 5 bases and J 2 bases, with 13 bases left between them. This CDR3 reads CASSRPPSTYEQYF. As DNA, the CDR3 is TGTGCCAGCAGCCGACCCCCCTCCACCTACGAGCAGTACTTC.

CDR3 amino acids: CASSVAWAGSYNEQFF. CDR3 DNA sequence: TGTGCCAGCAGCGTAGCTTGGGCAGGCTCCTACAATGAGCAGTTCTTC. The chain has TRBV9 and TRBJ2-1; D is uncertain. Trimming stripped 0 bases from V and 0 bases from J, with 10 bases between. Per the germline V gene, CDR1 is SGDLS and CDR2 is YYNGEE. The CDR3 length is 16 residues.

The chain links TRBV7-2 to TRBJ1-5, with 8 bases lining up with TRBD1. There are 15 residues in the CDR3. CDR1 and CDR2 (germline): SGHTA, FQGNSA. With 5 bases clipped from V and 3 bases from J, the junction kept 6 bases outside the gene matches. CDR3 loop: CASSPDRGPNQPQHF. Here the CDR3 DNA reads TGTGCCAGCAGCCCCGACAGGGGACCCAATCAGCCCCAGCATTTT. The complete variable domain, with remaining parts taken from reference TRBV7-2 and TRBJ1-5, reads GAGVSQSPSNKVTEKGKDVELRCDPISGHTALYWYRQSLGQGLEFLIYFQGNSAPDKSGLPSDRFSAERTGGSVSTLTIQRTQQEDSAVYLCASSPDRGPNQPQHFGDGTRLSIL.

CDR3 nucleotide sequence: TGTGCCAGCAGTACGAAGACAGGTGTCGGAGGAGGCTACACCTTC. Translated: CASSTKTGVGGGYTF. This chain uses TRBV28 with TRBJ1-2, with D perhaps TRBD1 (6 bases). CDR3 length: 15 amino acids. V shed 5 bases and J shed 8 bases, with 21 bases lying between them. In germline, CDR1 is MDHEN, CDR2 SYDVKM.

The rearrangement uses TRBV7-9 and TRBJ2-1; 12 nucleotides line up with TRBD2. The length of the CDR3 is 15 residues. CDR1 is SEHNR and CDR2 is FQNEAQ in the germline V gene (reference sequence). Trimming at V came to 0 bases and at J to 9 bases, leaving 3 bases not matched to a gene. CDR3 sequence: CASSLALAGGSEQFF. DNA for the CDR3: TGTGCCAGCAGCTTAGCGCTAGCGGGAGGGAGTGAGCAGTTCTTC.

This chain connects TRBV7-9 to TRBJ2-3; weak D call: TRBD2 (5 bases). Trimming shortened V by 5 bases and J by 6 bases, and 9 bases separated the two germline ends. CDR1 SEHNR and CDR2 FQNEAQ come from the germline V gene (reference sequence). CDR3 length equals 12 residues. CDR3 nucleotides: TGTGCCAGCAGCCGATTAGCGGATACGCAGTATTTT. Its translation is CASSRLADTQYF.

The V and J genes are TRBV5-1 and TRBJ1-4, with 9 bases that match TRBD1. Germline loops: CDR1 SGHRS, CDR2 YFSETQ. CDR3 length: 15 amino acids. V was pared by 4 bases and J by 6 bases, with 7 bases of the junction left unmatched. Here the CDR3 reads CASSPGQGVDEKLFF. The DNA of the CDR3 is TGCGCCAGCAGCCCGGGACAGGGTGTGGATGAAAAACTGTTTTTT.

This chain links TRBV19 with TRBJ1-4; D gene uncertain. Germline V gene data show CDR1 as LNHDA and CDR2 as SQIVND (reference sequence). With 6 bases removed from V and 0 bases from J, the gap between germline ends came to 8 bases. This CDR3 is built from 14 residues. DNA of the CDR3: TGTGCCAGTAGCCTGGGGACAACTAATGAAAAACTGTTTTTT. It specifies CASSLGTTNEKLFF.

The genes are TRBV12-1 and TRBJ2-5; TRBD1 is taken as the D call from the table, unchecked against the DNA. TRBV12-1 is noted as a pseudogene. This CDR3 region has 17 residues. The CDR3 DNA reads TGTGCCAGCAGCAAGGACAGAGTTACTCAGTTTTGGGAGACCCAGTACTTC. This gives the protein CASSKDRVTQFWETQYF.

The CDR3 region has the DNA TGCGCCAGCAGCCAAGATTGGGGGGGGGCGAGCACAGATACGCAGTATTTT. Translating gives CASSQDWGGASTDTQYF. The chain recombines TRBV4-3 with TRBJ2-3; a weak D match, TRBD2 (7 bases). V was cut by 0 bases and J by 0 bases, with 13 bases left in between. This CDR3 is built from 17 residues. In germline, CDR1 is LGHNA, CDR2 YSLEER.

The chain joins TRBV25-1 to TRBJ2-5; tentative D call: TRBD1 (5 bases). Germline loops: CDR1 MGHDK, CDR2 SYGVNS. Trimming left V 3 bases short and J 4 bases short, with 15 bases between. The CDR3 is 15 residues long. CDR3 sequence reads: CASSDTGIGVETQYF. As DNA, the CDR3 is TGTGCCAGCAGTGATACAGGAATTGGGGTAGAGACCCAGTACTTC.

The chain employs TRBV23-1 and TRBJ1-2; D uncertain. TRBV23-1 is treated as an ORF (open reading frame) with a function not yet certain. V was trimmed by 4 bases and J by 4 bases, leaving 4 bases between them. There are 11 residues in the CDR3. Here the CDR3 DNA reads TGCGCCAGCAGTCCGTCCTATGGCTACACCTTC. This sequence encodes CASSPSYGYTF.

This chain joins TRBV5-4 and TRBJ2-3; 7 nucleotides align to TRBD2. This CDR3 is built from 17 residues. Germline values: CDR1 SGHNT, CDR2 YYREEE (reference sequence). V gave up 1 base and J gave up 0 bases; unmatched junction bases: 8. CDR3 coding DNA: TGTGCCAGCAGCTTGTGGCGCGGGGGTGCTAGCACAGATACGCAGTATTTT. It translates to CASSLWRGGASTDTQYF.

This clone has a single count. As DNA, the CDR3 is TGTGCCAGCAGTCTTAGCGGGAGGCTTCCCTACGAGCAGTACTTC. The encoded protein is CASSLSGRLPYEQYF. J is TRBJ2-7 and V is TRBV5-8, with 10 positions matching TRBD2. V trimming: 5 bases; J trimming: 2 bases; junction bases outside the gene matches: 7. This CDR3 contains 15 residues. Germline loops: CDR1 SGHTS, CDR2 YDEGEE.

This clone has more than one count but fewer than ten. This rearrangement joins TRBV10-1 to TRBJ1-1; the D gene is possibly TRBD1 (6 bases). Trimming pared 6 bases from V and 5 bases from J, leaving 13 bases between. CDR1 WNHNN and CDR2 SYGVQD come from the germline V gene (reference sequence). CDR3 length equals 13 residues. The CDR3 is CASRSGGQTEAFF. The DNA of the CDR3 is TGCGCCAGCAGATCTGGGGGCCAAACTGAAGCTTTCTTT.

This chain joins TRBV6-6 and TRBJ2-3; 7 bases match TRBD2. Germline lookup yields CDR1 MNHNY and CDR2 SVGAGI (reference sequence). The CDR3 spans 14 residues. After removal of 10 bases from V and 6 bases from J, the junction contained 13 bases not matched to a gene. CDR3 coding DNA: TGTGCCACCAGAAGGGCGGGAGTGGAGGATACGCAGTATTTT. It codes for CATRRAGVEDTQYF.

The gene calls are TRBV4-3 and TRBJ2-7; 7 positions match TRBD2. V lost 0 bases to trimming and J lost 3 bases; unmatched junction nucleotides: 5. The germline CDR1 and CDR2 sequences are LGHNA and YSLEER. The CDR3 is 15 amino acids. CDR3 coding DNA: TGCGCCAGCAGCCAAGATTCAGGGAGGGACTACGAGCAGTACTTC. It yields the protein CASSQDSGRDYEQYF.

The chain recombines TRBV29-1 with TRBJ2-1; D remains unclear. CDR3 length: 13 amino acids. V dropped 7 bases and J dropped 0 bases, with 10 bases sitting between them. In germline, CDR1 is SQVTM, CDR2 ANQGSEA. Here the CDR3 DNA reads TGCAGCGGAGGAGATATCTCCTACAATGAGCAGTTCTTC. As protein: CSGGDISYNEQFF.